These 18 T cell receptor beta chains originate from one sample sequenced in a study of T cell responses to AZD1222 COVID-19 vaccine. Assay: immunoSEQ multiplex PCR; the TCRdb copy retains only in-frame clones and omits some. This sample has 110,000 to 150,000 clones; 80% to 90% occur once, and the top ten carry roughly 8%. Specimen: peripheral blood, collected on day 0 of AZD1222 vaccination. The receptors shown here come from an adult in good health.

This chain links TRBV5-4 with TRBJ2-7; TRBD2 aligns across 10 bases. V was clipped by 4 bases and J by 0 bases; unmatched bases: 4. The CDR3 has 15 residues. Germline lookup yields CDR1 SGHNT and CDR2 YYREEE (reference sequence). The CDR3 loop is CASSDTSGDSYEQYF. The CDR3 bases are TGTGCCAGCAGCGATACTAGCGGGGACTCCTACGAGCAGTACTTC.

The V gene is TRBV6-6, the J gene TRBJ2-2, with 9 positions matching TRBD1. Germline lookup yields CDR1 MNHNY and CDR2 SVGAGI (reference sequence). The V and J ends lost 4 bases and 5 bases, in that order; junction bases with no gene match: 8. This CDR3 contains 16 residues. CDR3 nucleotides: TGTGCCAGCAGTTTCGGACAGGGGAGTGGGACCGGGGAGCTGTTTTTT. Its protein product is CASSFGQGSGTGELFF.

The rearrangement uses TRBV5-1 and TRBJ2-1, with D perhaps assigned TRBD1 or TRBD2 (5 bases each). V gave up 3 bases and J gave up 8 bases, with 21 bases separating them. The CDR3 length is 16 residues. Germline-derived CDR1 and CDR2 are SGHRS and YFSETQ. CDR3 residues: CASSSVRDDGNDEQFF. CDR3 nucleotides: TGCGCCAGCAGCTCGGTCCGGGACGACGGAAATGATGAGCAGTTCTTC.

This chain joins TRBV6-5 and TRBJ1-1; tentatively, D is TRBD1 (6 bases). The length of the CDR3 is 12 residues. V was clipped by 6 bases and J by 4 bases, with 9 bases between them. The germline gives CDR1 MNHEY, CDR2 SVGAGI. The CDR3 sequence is CASSLRGTEAFF. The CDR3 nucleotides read TGTGCCAGCAGCCTCAGGGGCACTGAAGCTTTCTTT.

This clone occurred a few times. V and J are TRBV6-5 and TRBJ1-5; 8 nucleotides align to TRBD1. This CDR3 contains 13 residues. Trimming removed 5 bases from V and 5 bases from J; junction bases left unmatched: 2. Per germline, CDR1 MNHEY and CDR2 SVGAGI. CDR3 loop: CASSTDRDQPQHF. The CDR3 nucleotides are TGTGCCAGCAGTACGGACAGGGATCAGCCCCAGCATTTT.

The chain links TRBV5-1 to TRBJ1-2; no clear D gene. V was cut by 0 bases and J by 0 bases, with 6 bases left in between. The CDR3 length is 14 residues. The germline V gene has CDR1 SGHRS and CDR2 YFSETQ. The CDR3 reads CASSLDSANYGYTF. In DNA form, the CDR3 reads TGCGCCAGCAGCTTGGACAGCGCTAACTATGGCTACACCTTC.

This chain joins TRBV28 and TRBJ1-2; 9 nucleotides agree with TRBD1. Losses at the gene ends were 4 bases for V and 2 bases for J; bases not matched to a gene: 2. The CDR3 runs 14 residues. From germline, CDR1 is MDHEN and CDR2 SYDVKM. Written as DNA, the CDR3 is TGTGCCAGCAGTTCGACAGGGGGGAACTATGGCTACACCTTC. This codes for CASSSTGGNYGYTF.

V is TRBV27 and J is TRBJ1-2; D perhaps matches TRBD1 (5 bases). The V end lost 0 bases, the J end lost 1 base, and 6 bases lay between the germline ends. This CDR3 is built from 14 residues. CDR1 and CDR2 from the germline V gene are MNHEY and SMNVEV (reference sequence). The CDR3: CASSLSRGNYGYTF. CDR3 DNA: TGTGCCAGCAGTTTATCTAGGGGTAACTATGGCTACACCTTC.

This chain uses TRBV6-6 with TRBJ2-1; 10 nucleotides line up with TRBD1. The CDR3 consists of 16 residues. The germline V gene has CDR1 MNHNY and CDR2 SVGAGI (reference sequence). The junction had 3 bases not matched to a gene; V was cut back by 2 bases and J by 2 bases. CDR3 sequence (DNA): TGTGCCAGCAGTTACCCGACAGGGGGCACCTACAATGAGCAGTTCTTC. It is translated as CASSYPTGGTYNEQFF.

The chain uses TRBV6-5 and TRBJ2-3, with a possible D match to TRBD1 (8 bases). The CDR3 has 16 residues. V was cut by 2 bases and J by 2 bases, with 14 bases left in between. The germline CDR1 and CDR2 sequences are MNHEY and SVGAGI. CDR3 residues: CASSYGQGGNTDTQYF. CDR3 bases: TGTGCCAGCAGTTACGGACAGGGAGGGAACACAGATACGCAGTATTTT.

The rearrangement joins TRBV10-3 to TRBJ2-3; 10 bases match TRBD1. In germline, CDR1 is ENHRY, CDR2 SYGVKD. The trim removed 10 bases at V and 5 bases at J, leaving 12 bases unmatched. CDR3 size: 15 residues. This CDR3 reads CATEGGQGLVDTQYF. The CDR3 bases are TGTGCCACGGAGGGGGGACAGGGGTTAGTAGATACGCAGTATTTT.

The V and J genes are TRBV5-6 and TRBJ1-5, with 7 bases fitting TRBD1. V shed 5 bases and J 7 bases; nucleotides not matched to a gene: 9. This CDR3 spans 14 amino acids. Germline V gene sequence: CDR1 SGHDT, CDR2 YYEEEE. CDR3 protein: CASSTQGPGQPQHF. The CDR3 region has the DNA TGTGCCAGCAGTACACAGGGGCCAGGACAGCCCCAGCATTTT.

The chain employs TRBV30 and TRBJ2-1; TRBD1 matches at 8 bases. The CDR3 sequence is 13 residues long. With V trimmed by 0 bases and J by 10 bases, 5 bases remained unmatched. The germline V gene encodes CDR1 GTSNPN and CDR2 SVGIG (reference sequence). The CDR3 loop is CAWSVLRGREQFF. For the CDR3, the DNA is TGTGCCTGGAGTGTACTCAGGGGGCGGGAGCAGTTCTTC.

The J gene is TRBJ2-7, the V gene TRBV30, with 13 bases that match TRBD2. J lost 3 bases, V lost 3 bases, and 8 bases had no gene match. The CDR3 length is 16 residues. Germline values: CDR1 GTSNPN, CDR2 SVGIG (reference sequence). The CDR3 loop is CAWRDTSGGAYYEQYF. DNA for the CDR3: TGTGCCTGGAGAGATACTAGCGGGGGGGCATACTACGAGCAGTACTTC.

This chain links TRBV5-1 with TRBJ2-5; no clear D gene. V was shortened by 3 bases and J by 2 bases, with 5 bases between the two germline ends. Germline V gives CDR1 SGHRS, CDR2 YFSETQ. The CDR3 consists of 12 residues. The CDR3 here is CASSSNQETQYF. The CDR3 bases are TGCGCCAGCAGCTCCAATCAAGAGACCCAGTACTTC.

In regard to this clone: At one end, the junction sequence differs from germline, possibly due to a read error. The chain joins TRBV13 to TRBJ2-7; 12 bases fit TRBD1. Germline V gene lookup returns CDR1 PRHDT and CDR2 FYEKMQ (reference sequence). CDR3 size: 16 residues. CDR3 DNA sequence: TGTGCTAGCAGGTCCGGTGGGACAGGGGGCATATACGAGCAGTACTTC. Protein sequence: CASRSGGTGGIYEQYF.

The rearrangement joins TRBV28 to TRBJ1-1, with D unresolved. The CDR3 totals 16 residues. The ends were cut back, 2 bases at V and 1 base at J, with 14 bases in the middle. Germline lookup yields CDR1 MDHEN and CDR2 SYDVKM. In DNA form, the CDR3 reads TGTGCCAGCAGTTTAGTCCCAGGCTCGGGGAACACTGAAGCTTTCTTT. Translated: CASSLVPGSGNTEAFF.

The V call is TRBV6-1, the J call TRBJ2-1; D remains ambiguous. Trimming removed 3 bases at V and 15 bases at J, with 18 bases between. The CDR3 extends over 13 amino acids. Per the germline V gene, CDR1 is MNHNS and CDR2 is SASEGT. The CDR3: CASSDKVFNRPFF. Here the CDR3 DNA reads TGTGCCAGCAGTGACAAAGTCTTCAACCGACCGTTCTTC.